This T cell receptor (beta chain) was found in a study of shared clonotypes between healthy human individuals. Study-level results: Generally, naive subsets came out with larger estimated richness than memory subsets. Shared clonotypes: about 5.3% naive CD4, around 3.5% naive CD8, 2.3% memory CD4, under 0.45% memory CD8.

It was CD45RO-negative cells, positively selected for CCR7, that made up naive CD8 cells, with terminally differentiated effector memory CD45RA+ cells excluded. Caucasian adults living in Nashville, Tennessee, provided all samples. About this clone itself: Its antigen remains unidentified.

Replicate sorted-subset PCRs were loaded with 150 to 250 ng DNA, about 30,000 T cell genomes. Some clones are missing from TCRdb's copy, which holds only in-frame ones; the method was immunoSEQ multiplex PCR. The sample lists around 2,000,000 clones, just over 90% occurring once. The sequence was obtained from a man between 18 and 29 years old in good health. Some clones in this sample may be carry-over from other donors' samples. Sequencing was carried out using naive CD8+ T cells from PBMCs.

Written as DNA, the CDR3 is TGTGCCAGCACGTTCCCCGGAAACATTCAGTACTTC. Translation gives CASTFPGNIQYF. V gene TRBV2 combines with J gene TRBJ2-4; no clear D. This CDR3 spans 12 amino acids. The germline gives CDR1 SNHLY, CDR2 FYNNEI. Trimming took 7 bases from V and 6 from J, leaving 10 bases between them.